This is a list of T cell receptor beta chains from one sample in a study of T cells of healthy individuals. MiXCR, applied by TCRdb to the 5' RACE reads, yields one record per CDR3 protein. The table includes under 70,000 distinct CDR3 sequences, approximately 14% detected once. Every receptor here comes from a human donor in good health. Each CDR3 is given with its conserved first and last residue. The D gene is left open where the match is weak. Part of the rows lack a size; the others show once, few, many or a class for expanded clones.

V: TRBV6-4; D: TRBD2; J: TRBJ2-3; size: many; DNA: TGTGCCAGCAGTGACTCTAGCGGGGGGGCAGATACGCAGTATTTT; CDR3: CASSDSSGGADTQYF
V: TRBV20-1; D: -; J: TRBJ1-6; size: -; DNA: TGCAGTGCTTTTGCGGGAAGCTCCTATAATTCACCCCTCCACTTT; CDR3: CSAFAGSSYNSPLHF
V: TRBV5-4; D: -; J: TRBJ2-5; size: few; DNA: TGTGCCAGCAGCTTGGCCAGGGGGGGAGAGACCCAGTACTTC; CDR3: CASSLARGGETQYF
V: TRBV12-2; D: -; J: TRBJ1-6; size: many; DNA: TGTGCAAGTCGCTTAAAGCGAATGGGACAGGGACGCTCCTATAATTCACCCCTCCACTTT; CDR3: CASRLKRMGQGRSYNSPLHF
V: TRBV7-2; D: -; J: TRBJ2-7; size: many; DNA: TGTGCCAGCAGCTTAGTGGGCGGGGCCTACGAGCAGTACTTC; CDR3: CASSLVGGAYEQYF
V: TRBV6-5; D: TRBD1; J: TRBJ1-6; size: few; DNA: TGTGCCAGCAGTAGGACAGGGGTTGGTTCACCCCTCCACTTT; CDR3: CASSRTGVGSPLHF
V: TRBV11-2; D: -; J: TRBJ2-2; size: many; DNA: TGTGCCAGCAGCTTACGGGGGACCGGGGAGCTGTTTTTT; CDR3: CASSLRGTGELFF
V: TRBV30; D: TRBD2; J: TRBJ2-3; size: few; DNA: TGTGCCTGGAGTCGGGAGGGGCGCGGCACAGATACGCAGTATTTT; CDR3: CAWSREGRGTDTQYF
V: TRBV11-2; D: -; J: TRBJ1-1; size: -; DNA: TGTGCCAGCAGCTCCGGGTACATGAACACTGAAGCTTTCTTT; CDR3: CASSSGYMNTEAFF
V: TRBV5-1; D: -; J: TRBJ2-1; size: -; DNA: TGCGCCAGCAGCCCCCCGGACATATACAATGAGCAGTTCTTC; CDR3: CASSPPDIYNEQFF
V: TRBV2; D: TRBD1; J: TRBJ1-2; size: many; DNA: TGTGCCAGCAGAACCGGGACAGGGGCGAACTATGGCTACACCTTC; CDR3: CASRTGTGANYGYTF
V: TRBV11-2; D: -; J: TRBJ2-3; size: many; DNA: TGTGCCAGCAGCCCCTTTCCGGGACCGAACACAGATACGCAGTATTTT; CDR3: CASSPFPGPNTDTQYF
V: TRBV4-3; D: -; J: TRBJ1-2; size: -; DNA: TGCGCCAGCAGCCAAGTAAGCCCCCTCCTGGAGGGCTACACCTTC; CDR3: CASSQVSPLLEGYTF
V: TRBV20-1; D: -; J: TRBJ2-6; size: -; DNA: TGCAGTGCTAGACGGGGATCTGGGGCCAACGTCCTGACTTTC; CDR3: CSARRGSGANVLTF
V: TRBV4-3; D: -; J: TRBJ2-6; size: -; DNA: TGCGCCAGCAGCCAACTACCGGGGACGCGGCGAAACGTCCTGACTTTC; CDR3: CASSQLPGTRRNVLTF
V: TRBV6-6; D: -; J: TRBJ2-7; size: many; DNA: TGTGCCAGCAGCCTAAGGACGGACTACGAGCAGTACTTC; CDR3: CASSLRTDYEQYF
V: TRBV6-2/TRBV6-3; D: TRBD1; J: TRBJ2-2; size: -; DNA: TGTGCCAGCAGTTACTCCCTCCGGGACAGGAGCCTTAAGCTGTTTTTT; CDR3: CASSYSLRDRSLKLFF
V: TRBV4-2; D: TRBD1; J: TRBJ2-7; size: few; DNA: TGTGCCAGCAGCCCCAGGGACAGGGGCTCCTACGAGCAGTACTTC; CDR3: CASSPRDRGSYEQYF
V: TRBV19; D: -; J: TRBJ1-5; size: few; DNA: TGTGCCAGTAGTCCCCGAAGGGATCAGCCCCAGCATTTT; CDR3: CASSPRRDQPQHF
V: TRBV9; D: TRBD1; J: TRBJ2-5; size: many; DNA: TGTGCCAGCAGCGTTCAGGGGGCCTCAAAAGAGACCCAGTACTTC; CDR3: CASSVQGASKETQYF
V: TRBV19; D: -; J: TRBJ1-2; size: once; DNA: TGTGCCAGTAGACTGGACAACTATGGCTACACCTTC; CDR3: CASRLDNYGYTF
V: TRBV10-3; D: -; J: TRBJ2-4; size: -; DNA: TGTGCCATCAGTGAGGGGCTAGCCAAAAACATTCAGTACTTC; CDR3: CAISEGLAKNIQYF
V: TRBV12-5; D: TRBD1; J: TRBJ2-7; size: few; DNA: TGTGCTAGTGGTTTGGGCCACGGGACAGGCTACGAGCAGTACTTC; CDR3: CASGLGHGTGYEQYF
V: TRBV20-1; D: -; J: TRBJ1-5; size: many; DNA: TGCAGTGCCGTGGGTCCCGGACAGTCATATAGCAATCAGCCCCAGCATTTT; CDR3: CSAVGPGQSYSNQPQHF
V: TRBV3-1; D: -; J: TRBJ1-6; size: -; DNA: TGTGCCAGCAGCCAAGATAGGCCGAAGGGAACTTCACCCCTCCACTTT; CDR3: CASSQDRPKGTSPLHF
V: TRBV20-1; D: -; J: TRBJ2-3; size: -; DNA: TGCAGTCTTCAGGACCTTTCCACAGATACGCAGTATTTT; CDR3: CSLQDLSTDTQYF
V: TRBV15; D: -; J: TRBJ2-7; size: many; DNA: TGTGCCACCAGCAGAGATTGGGTTGAGGGGTCGGGCGAGCAGTACTTC; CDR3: CATSRDWVEGSGEQYF
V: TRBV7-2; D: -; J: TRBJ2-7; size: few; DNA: TGTGCCAGCAGCTACTCGGTAGGGCGGGCTCTCTACGAGCAGTACTTC; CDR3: CASSYSVGRALYEQYF
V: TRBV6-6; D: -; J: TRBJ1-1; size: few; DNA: TGTGCCAGCCTCCAAGGGTCCCGAACGAACACTGAAGCTTTCTTT; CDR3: CASLQGSRTNTEAFF
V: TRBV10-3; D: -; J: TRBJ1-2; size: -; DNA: TGTGCCATCAGTGAGCCGCGACAGCATGGCTACACCTTC; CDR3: CAISEPRQHGYTF
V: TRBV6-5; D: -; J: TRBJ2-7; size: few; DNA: TGTGCCAGCAGGTCGACAGGAGAACTGTACTTC; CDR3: CASRSTGELYF
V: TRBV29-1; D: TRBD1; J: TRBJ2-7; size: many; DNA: TGCAGCGTTGCCCGGGACAGCCCCTACGAGCAGTACTTC; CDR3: CSVARDSPYEQYF
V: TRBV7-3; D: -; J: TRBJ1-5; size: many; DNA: TGTGCCAGCAGCGACTCCGATTGTGCCGGAAATCAGCCCCAGCATTTT; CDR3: CASSDSDCAGNQPQHF
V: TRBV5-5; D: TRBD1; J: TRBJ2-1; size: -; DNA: TGTGCCAGCAGCTTGTGGGACAGGGGGTACAATGAGCAGTTCTTC; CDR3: CASSLWDRGYNEQFF
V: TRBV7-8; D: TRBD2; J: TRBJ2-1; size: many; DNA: TGTGCCAGCAGCTCCACAGCGTATCAACCGACTAGCAAGGGTGAGCAGTTCTTC; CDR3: CASSSTAYQPTSKGEQFF
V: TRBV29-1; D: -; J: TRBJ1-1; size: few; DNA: TGCAGCGTTCAAAGTGGACCTGAAGCTTTCTTT; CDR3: CSVQSGPEAFF
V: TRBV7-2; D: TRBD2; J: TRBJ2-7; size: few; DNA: TGTGCCAGCAGCACGGGACTAGCGGGGGCCTACGAGCAGTACTTC; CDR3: CASSTGLAGAYEQYF
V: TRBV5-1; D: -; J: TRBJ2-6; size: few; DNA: TGCGCCAGCAACTCGGGGAACTCTGGGGCCAACGTCCTGACTTTC; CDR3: CASNSGNSGANVLTF
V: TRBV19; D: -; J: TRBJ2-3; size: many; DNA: TGTGCCAGTAGGGTCGGAGGCAGCACAGATACGCAGTATTTT; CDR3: CASRVGGSTDTQYF
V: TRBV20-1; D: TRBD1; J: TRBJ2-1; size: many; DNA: TGCAGTGCTAGGAAGGATTTAAGGACAGGGTGGCGGGATGAGCAGTTCTTC; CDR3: CSARKDLRTGWRDEQFF
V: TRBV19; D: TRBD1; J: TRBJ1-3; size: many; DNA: TGTGCCAGTAGTGATGTAGGACAGGCCTCTGGAAACACCATATATTTT; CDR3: CASSDVGQASGNTIYF
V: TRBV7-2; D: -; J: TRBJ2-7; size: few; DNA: TGTGCCAGCAGCATCCGAGCCGAATACTCCTACGAGCAGTACTTC; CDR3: CASSIRAEYSYEQYF
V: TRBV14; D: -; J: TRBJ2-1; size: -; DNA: TGTGCCAGCAGCCAACTAACCACCCACAATGAGCAGTTCTTC; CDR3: CASSQLTTHNEQFF
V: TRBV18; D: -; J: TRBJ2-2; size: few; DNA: TGTGCCAGCGCTAGATGGGAGGCTACGAACACCGGGGAGCTGTTTTTT; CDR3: CASARWEATNTGELFF
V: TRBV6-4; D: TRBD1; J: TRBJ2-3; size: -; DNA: TGTGCCAGCAGTGACTCCCAGGGGGCCACAGATACGCAGTATTTT; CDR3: CASSDSQGATDTQYF
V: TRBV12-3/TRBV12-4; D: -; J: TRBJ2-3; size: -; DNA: TGTGCCAGCAGCCCGGGGGCAGACCCGAGCACAGATACGCAGTATTTT; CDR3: CASSPGADPSTDTQYF
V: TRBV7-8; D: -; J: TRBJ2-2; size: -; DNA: TGTGCCAGCAGCTTAGCGTTCGGTAGCGGCATGGCCGCGAACACCGGGGAGCTGTTTTTT; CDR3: CASSLAFGSGMAANTGELFF
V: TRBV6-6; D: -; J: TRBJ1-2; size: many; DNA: TGTGCCAGCAGTTACTCCCTTGGGGGGATGGGGGAGAATGGCTACACCTTC; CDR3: CASSYSLGGMGENGYTF
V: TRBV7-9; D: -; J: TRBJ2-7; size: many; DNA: TGTGCCAGCAGCTTAGTGGGGGCCGGCGACGAGCAGTACTTC; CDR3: CASSLVGAGDEQYF
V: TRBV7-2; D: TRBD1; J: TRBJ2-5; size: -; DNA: TGTGCCAGCAGCTTAGAAGGGACAGATCAAGAGACCCAGTACTTC; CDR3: CASSLEGTDQETQYF
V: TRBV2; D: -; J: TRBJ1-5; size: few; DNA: TGTGCCAGCAGTGAGGGGGGTGCTCAGCCCCAGCATTTT; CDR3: CASSEGGAQPQHF
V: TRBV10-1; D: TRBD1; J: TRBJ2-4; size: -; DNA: TGCGCCAGCAGTGCAGGCTCGGGACAGGGAGGAAACATTCAGTACTTC; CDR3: CASSAGSGQGGNIQYF
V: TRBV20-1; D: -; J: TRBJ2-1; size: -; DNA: TGCAGTGCTAGAGACCCCGGGCAGTCCTCTTACAATGAGCAGTTCTTC; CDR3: CSARDPGQSSYNEQFF
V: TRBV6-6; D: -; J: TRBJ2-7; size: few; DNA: TGTGCCAGCAGTTACTCATCGGACGAGCAGTACTTC; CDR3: CASSYSSDEQYF
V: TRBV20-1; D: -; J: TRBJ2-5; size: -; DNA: TGCAGCGTCCCCGCAGGGGGAGGGGAGACCCAGTACTTC; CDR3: CSVPAGGGETQYF
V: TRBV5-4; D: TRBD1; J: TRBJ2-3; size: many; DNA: TGTGCCAGCAGCTGGGACAGGGGGACTAGCGATACGCAGTATTTT; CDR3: CASSWDRGTSDTQYF
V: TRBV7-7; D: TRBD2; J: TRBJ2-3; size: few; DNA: TGTGCCAGCAGTCGGACTAGCGGGGGTCTCACAGATACGCAGTATTTT; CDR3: CASSRTSGGLTDTQYF
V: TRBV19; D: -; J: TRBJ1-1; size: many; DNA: TGTGCCAGTACCTCAGGGTGGAACACTGAAGCTTTCTTT; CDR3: CASTSGWNTEAFF
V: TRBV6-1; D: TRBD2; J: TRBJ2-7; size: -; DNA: TGTGCCAGCAGTGTTTCTCCAGCGGGGGGCTACGAGCAGTACTTC; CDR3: CASSVSPAGGYEQYF